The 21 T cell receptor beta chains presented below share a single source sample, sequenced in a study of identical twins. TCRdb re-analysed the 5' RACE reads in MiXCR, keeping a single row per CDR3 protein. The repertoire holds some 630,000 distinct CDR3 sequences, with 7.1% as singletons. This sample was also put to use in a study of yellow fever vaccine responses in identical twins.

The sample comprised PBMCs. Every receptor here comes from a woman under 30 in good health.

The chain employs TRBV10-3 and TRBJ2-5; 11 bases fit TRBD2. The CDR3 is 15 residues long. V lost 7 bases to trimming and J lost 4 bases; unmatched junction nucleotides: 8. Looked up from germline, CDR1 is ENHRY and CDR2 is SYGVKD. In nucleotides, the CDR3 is TGTGCCATCACCAAGGGACTAGCGGAAGGAGAGACCCAGTACTTC. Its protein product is CAITKGLAEGETQYF.

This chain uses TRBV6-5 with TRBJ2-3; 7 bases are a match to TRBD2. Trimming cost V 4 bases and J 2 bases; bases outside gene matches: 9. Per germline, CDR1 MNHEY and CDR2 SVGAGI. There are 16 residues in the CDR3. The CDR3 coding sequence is TGTGCCAGCAGTTGGGTGGCTAGCGGATACACAGATACGCAGTATTTT. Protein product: CASSWVASGYTDTQYF.

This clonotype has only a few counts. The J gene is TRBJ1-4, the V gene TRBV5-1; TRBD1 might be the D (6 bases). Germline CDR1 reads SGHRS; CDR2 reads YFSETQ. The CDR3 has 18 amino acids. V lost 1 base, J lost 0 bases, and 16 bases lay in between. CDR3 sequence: CASSLWGGAGTTNEKLFF. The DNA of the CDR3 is TGCGCCAGCAGCTTGTGGGGGGGCGCAGGCACAACTAATGAAAAACTGTTTTTT.

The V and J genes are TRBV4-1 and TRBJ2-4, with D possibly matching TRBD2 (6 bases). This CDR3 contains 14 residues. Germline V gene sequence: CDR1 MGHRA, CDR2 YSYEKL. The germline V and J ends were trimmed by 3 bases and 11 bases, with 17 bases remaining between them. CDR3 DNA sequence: TGCGCCAGCAGCCAGGCCGCCCCCGGGGGAGTTCAGTACTTC. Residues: CASSQAAPGGVQYF.

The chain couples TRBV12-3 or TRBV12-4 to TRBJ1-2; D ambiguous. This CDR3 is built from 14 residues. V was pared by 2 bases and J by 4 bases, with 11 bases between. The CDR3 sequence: CASSLSPGPYGYTF. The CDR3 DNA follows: TGTGCCAGCAGTTTAAGCCCAGGACCCTATGGCTACACCTTC.

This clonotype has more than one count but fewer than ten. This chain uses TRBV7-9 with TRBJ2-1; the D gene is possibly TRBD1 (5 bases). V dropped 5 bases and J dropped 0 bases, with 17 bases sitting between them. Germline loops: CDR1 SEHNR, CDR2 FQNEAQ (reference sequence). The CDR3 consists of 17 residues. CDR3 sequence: CASSPPRRQPSYNEQFF. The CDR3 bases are TGTGCCAGCAGCCCCCCCCGACGACAGCCCTCCTACAATGAGCAGTTCTTC.

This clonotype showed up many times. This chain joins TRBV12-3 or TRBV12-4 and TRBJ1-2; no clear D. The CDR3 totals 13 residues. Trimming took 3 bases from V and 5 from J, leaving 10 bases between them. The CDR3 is CASSFRPEYGYTF. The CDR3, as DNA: TGTGCCAGCAGTTTTCGGCCAGAATATGGCTACACCTTC.

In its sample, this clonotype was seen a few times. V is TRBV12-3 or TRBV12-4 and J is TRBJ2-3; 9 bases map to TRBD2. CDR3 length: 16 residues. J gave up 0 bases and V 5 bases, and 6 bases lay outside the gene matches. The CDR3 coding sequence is TGTGCCAGCAGTCCCGGGACTAGCCGAAGCACAGATACGCAGTATTTT. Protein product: CASSPGTSRSTDTQYF.

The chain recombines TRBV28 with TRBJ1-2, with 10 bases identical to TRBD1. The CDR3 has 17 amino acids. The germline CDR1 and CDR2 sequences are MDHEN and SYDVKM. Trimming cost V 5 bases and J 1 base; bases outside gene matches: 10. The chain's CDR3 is CASSGPGQGFSNYGYTF. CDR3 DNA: TGTGCCAGCAGTGGACCGGGACAGGGGTTTAGTAACTATGGCTACACCTTC.

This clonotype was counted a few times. In DNA form, the CDR3 reads TGTGCCAGCAGTTTGATAGATTACGAGCAGTACTTC. Residues: CASSLIDYEQYF. The chain recombines TRBV12-3 or TRBV12-4 with TRBJ2-7; D unclear. CDR3 length equals 12 residues. V lost 3 bases and J lost 4, with 7 bases in between.

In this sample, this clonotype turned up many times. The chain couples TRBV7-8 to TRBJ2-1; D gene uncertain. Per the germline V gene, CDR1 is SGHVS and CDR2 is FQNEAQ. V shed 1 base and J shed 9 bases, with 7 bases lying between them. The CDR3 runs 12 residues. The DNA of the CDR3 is TGTGCCAGCAGCTTAGTGTTGGGTGAGCAGTTCTTC. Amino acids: CASSLVLGEQFF.

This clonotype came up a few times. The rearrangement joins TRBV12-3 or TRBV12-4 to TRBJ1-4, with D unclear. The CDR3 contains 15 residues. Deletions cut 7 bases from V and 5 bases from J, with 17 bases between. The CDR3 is CASTLQAGSNEKLFF. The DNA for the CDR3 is TGTGCCAGCACCCTCCAGGCAGGTTCCAATGAAAAACTGTTTTTT.

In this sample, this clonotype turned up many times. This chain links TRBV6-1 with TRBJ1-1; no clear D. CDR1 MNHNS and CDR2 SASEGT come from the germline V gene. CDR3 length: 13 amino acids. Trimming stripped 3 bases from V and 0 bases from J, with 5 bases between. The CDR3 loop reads CASSDKMNTEAFF. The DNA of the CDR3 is TGTGCCAGCAGTGACAAAATGAACACTGAAGCTTTCTTT.

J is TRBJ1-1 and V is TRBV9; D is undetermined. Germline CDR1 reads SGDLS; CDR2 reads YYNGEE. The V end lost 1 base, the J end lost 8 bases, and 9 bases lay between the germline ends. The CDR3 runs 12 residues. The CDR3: CASSVNSGEAFF. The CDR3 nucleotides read TGTGCCAGCAGCGTAAACTCTGGAGAAGCTTTCTTT.

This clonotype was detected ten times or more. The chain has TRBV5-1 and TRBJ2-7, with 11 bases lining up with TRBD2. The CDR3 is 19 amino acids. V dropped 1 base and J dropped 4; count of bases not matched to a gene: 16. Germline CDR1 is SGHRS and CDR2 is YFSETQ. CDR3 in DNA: TGCGCCAGCAGCTTGTTTTCTTTCATTGGGCTAGCGGGAGGTTACGAGCAGTACTTC. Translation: CASSLFSFIGLAGGYEQYF.

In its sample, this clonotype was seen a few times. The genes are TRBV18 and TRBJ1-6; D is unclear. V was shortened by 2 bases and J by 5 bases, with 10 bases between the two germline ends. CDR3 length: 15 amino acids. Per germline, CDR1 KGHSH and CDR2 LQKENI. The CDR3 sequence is CASSPGVADNSPLHF. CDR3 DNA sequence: TGTGCCAGCTCACCAGGGGTGGCCGATAATTCACCCCTCCACTTT.

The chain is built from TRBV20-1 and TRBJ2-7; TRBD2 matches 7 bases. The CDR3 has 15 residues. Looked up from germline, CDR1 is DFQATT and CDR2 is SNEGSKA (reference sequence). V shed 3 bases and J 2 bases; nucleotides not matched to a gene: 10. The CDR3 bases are TGCAGTGCTAGGGCCAGACTAGCCTTACCCTACGAGCAGTACGTC. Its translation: CSARARLALPYEQYV.

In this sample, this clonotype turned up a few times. The CDR3 loop is CASSQVRASHSPLHF. In DNA form, the CDR3 reads TGTGCCAGCAGCCAAGTCAGGGCTTCCCATTCACCCCTCCACTTT. The chain links TRBV14 to TRBJ1-6; a possible D gene is TRBD1 (5 bases). The V end lost 1 base, the J end lost 8 bases, and 12 bases lay between the germline ends. The length of the CDR3 is 15 residues. The germline V gene encodes CDR1 SGHDN and CDR2 FVKESK.

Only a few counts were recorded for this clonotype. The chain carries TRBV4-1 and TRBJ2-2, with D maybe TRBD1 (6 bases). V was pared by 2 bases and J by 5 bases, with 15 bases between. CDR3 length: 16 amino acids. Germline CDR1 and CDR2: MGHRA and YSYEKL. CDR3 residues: CASSQKNPGVTGELFF. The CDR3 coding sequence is TGCGCCAGCAGCCAAAAAAATCCAGGGGTTACCGGGGAGCTGTTTTTT.

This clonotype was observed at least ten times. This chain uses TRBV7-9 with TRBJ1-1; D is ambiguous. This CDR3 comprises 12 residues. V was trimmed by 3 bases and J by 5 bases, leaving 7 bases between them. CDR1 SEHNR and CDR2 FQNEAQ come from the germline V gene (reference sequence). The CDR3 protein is CASSFSTTEAFF. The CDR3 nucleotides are TGTGCCAGCAGCTTTTCGACAACTGAAGCTTTCTTT.

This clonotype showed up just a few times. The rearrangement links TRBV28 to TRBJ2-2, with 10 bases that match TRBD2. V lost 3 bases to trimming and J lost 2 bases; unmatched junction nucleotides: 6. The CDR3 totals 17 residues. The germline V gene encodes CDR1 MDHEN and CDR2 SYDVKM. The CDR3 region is CASSFSLAGGNTGELFF. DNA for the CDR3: TGTGCCAGCAGTTTTTCCTTAGCGGGGGGAAACACCGGGGAGCTGTTTTTT.